A single T cell receptor (beta chain) is shown here with its context. Its specificity is unknown. The sample comes from a study of chemoradiotherapy in HPV16-positive cancers. The V and J ends lost 3 bases and 5 bases respectively, with 11 bases between them. This CDR3 comprises 13 residues. Germline CDR1 and CDR2: SGDLS and YYNGEE. General study results and limits: Only a couple of HPV16-positive patients supplied the functional HPV-specificity definition. Candidate HPV-specific clones and E7-related TCR motifs grew in tumor during treatment.

Libraries were prepared by immunoSEQ multiplex PCR; TCRdb keeps only in-frame clonotypes and omits some of them. The data show tens of thousands of clones, with roughly 95% seen just once and more than 2.5% held by the top ten. Repertoires were sampled repeatedly during chemoradiotherapy. This sample was obtained from a patient who underwent chemoradiotherapy. V usage is TRBV9 and J usage is TRBJ2-5, with unresolved D. The TCR originated in a human donor with HPV-associated anogenital cancer. The CDR3 sequence is CASSGTAHETQYF. The CDR3 DNA sequence: TGTGCCAGCAGCGGGACCGCCCATGAGACCCAGTACTTC.